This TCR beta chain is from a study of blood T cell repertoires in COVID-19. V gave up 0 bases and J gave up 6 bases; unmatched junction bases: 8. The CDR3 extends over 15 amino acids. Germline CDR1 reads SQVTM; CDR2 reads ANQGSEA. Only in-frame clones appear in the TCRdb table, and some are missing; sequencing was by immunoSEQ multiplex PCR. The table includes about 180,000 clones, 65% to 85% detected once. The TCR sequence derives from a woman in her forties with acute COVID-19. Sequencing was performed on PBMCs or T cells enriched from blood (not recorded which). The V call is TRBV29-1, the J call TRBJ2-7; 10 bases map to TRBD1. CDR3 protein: CSVEERQGAAGEQYF. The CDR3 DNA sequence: TGCAGCGTTGAAGAGAGACAGGGGGCGGCCGGCGAGCAGTACTTC.